This T cell receptor (beta chain) was recovered during a study of long-term antiretroviral therapy in people with HIV. Study context: The earliest samples came from an era when ART typically awaited falling CD4 counts.

The CDR3 spans 15 residues. V was shortened by 7 bases and J by 2 bases, with 15 bases between the two germline ends. Germline CDR1 is MNHEY and CDR2 is SMNVEV (reference sequence). They ran version v3.0 of the immunoSEQ assay at survey level. Some clones are missing from TCRdb's copy, which holds only in-frame ones; the method was immunoSEQ multiplex PCR. Counted here are 42,000 or so clones, 86% occurring once; the ten biggest clones make up approximately 5%. This chain joins TRBV27 and TRBJ1-5, with D possibly matching TRBD1 (6 bases). The clonotype originates from a woman between 45 and 65 years old with HIV. Material: unsorted PBMCs, obtained 0.1 years before starting antiretroviral therapy. CDR3 sequence reads: CASIATGRGNQPQHF. The CDR3 coding sequence is TGTGCCAGCATTGCAACAGGGCGGGGCAATCAGCCCCAGCATTTT.